Listed below are T cell receptor beta chains from one sample, sequenced in a study of T cells after yellow fever vaccination. TCRdb reprocessed the 5' RACE reads with MiXCR, giving one entry per CDR3 protein. The sample includes a few hundred thousand distinct CDR3 sequences, approximately 19% of them seen just once. This specimen was PBMCs, taken before the yellow fever booster vaccination. These receptor sequences come from a man between 18 and 35 years old who received the YFV17D yellow fever vaccine. CDR3s include the opening cysteine and the closing phenylalanine or tryptophan. The listing skips clone size in some rows; elsewhere it reads once, few, many or a size class.

abundance	v_gene	j_gene	CDR3aa
-	TRBV7-2	TRBJ1-1	CASSLAMLGVNTEAFF
-	TRBV3-1	TRBJ2-4	CASASREGGIQYF
many	TRBV5-6	TRBJ1-6	CASSSGRGNSPLHF
-	TRBV24-1	TRBJ2-2	CATSVTGSTGELFF
-	TRBV9	TRBJ1-4	CASSVGTGEKLFF
many	TRBV7-2	TRBJ1-6	CASSLMPNSPLHF
many	TRBV6-5	TRBJ2-1	CASSYTAGSYNEQFF
-	TRBV30	TRBJ2-2	CAWSFRGTGPYQGELFF
few	TRBV20-1	TRBJ1-1	CSARDGRTGSNTEAFF
few	TRBV2	TRBJ2-1	CASSEVGESYNEQFF
-	TRBV5-1	TRBJ2-1	CASSLGSSSNEQFF
-	TRBV15	TRBJ1-4	CATSRDGRGGEKLFF
few	TRBV6-5	TRBJ1-6	CASRKRRDGSSYNSPLHF
few	TRBV12-3/TRBV12-4	TRBJ2-1	CASSPPPGGRNEQFF
-	TRBV12-3/TRBV12-4	TRBJ1-5	CASSLIGAGQPQHF
-	TRBV12-1	TRBJ2-2	CASSPLLAPGELFF
-	TRBV9	TRBJ2-3	CASSVETGVADTQYF
few	TRBV7-3	TRBJ1-1	CASSPQGWGNTEAFF
-	TRBV12-3/TRBV12-4	TRBJ2-2	CASPLGGPTGELFF
-	TRBV20-1	TRBJ2-1	CSARDPGPSGDEQFF
-	TRBV7-9	TRBJ1-5	CASSLKSNQPQHF
-	TRBV4-1	TRBJ2-7	CASSHRFPSSYEQYF
-	TRBV5-4	TRBJ2-6	CASSSRYISGANVLTF
few	TRBV18	TRBJ1-1	CASSPGGPNTEAFF
-	TRBV7-2	TRBJ1-6	CASSLEGDPMPLHF
few	TRBV7-2	TRBJ2-1	CASSLDGRYNEQFF
-	TRBV20-1	TRBJ2-3	CSARELTSGGDTQYF
few	TRBV27	TRBJ1-5	CASSLDFLEPQHF
-	TRBV14	TRBJ1-4	CASSRGQMSEKLFF
few	TRBV5-1	TRBJ2-3	CASSLGGSVSDTQYF
few	TRBV4-2	TRBJ2-1	CASSQDLGTSGGYNEQFF
many	TRBV6-1	TRBJ2-7	CASSEGDSSSYEQYF
-	TRBV7-2	TRBJ2-2	CASSFGLGELFF
-	TRBV20-1	TRBJ2-5	CSAALQGTQYF
-	TRBV5-1	TRBJ2-5	CASSRGLQGAKETQYF
few	TRBV5-1	TRBJ2-2	CASSSEGANTGELFF
-	TRBV20-1	TRBJ2-1	CSASDHNEQFF
few	TRBV11-2	TRBJ2-5	CASRTPGTGIEGETQYF
-	TRBV7-9	TRBJ2-4	CASSIRQDPLAKNIQYF